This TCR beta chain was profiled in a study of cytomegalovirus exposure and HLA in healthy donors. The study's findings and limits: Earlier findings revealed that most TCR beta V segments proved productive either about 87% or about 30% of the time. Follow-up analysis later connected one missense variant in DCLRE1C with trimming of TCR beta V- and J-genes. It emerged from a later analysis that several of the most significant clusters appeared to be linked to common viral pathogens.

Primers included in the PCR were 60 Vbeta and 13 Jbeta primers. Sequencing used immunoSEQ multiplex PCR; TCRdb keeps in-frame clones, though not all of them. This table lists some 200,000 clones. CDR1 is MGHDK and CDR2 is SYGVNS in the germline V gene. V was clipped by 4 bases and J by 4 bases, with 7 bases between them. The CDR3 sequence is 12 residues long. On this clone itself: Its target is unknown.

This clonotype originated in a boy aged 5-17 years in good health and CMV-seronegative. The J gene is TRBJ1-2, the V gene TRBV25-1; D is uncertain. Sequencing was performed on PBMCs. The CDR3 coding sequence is TGTGCCAGCAGTGGCAGGCCCTATGGCTACACCTTC. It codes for CASSGRPYGYTF.